This TCR beta chain was documented in a study of graft-versus-host responses after intestinal transplantation. As for the study in general: Anti-thymocyte globulin induction, then tacrolimus and steroids for about three years, went to all recipients.

This CDR3 has 17 amino acids. CDR1 is LGHNA, CDR2 YNFKEQ, per germline. Unmatched junction bases numbered 11, after V lost 0 bases and J lost 3 bases. On this clone: The antigen is not known.

The table came from immunoSEQ multiplex PCR; TCRdb's copy has only in-frame clones and leaves some out. This table holds tens of thousands of clones, about four fifths found once. The source is a human donor who received an intestinal transplant. This specimen consisted of unstimulated CD8+ T cells sorted from spleen or lymph node cells, obtained before intestinal transplant. This chain connects TRBV4-2 to TRBJ2-7; 7 nucleotides agree with TRBD2. The CDR3 loop is CASSQEAPAAGFYEQYF. CDR3 nucleotides: TGTGCCAGCAGCCAAGAGGCTCCCGCAGCGGGATTCTACGAGCAGTACTTC.